This T cell receptor (beta chain) was captured by sequencing in a study of graft-versus-host responses after intestinal transplantation. Sequenced by immunoSEQ multiplex PCR; TCRdb stores in-frame clones only, minus some. This sample has about 92,000 clones, with around nine tenths found just once. Regarding this clone: The antigen is not known.

This TCR derives from a human donor who received an intestinal transplant. The sample in question was unstimulated CD8+ T cells sorted from spleen or lymph node cells, obtained before intestinal transplant.

CDR3 region: CASSQEPGVASEQFF. The CDR3 bases are TGTGCCAGCAGCCAAGAACCGGGAGTCGCGAGTGAGCAGTTCTTC. This sequence joins TRBV4-2 and TRBJ2-1, with a weak D call TRBD2 (6 bases). V was cut by 0 bases and J by 9 bases, with 15 bases left in between. The CDR3 runs to 15 residues. Germline loops: CDR1 LGHNA, CDR2 YNFKEQ.